This T cell receptor (beta chain) was sequenced for a study of blood T cell repertoires in COVID-19. Across the whole study: The United States, Italy and Spain provided the acute and convalescent COVID-19 samples. T cells, B-cell-depleted T cells, or PBMCs supplied cDNA or gDNA.

Germline-derived CDR1 and CDR2 are LNHDA and SQIVND (reference sequence). After removal of 5 bases from V and 3 bases from J, the junction contained 4 bases not matched to a gene. This CDR3 is built from 15 residues. Per the study methods: The assay estimated nucleated cells by amplifying reference gene primers. This table comes from immunoSEQ multiplex PCR, and its TCRdb copy is limited to in-frame clones, with some not included. Clone size and the V and J calls come from that table; the DNA yielded D and trimming. The profile shows under 250,000 clones, roughly 85% of them singletons. This clonotype was sampled from a woman in her 70s with COVID-19, enrolled during active disease. Sequenced input: peripheral blood. This rearrangement joins TRBV19 to TRBJ1-2, with 12 bases that match TRBD1. DNA for the CDR3: TGTGCCAGTAGTTTTTGGGACAGGGGGCACTATGGCTACACCTTC. Its translation: CASSFWDRGHYGYTF.